This entry describes one TCR beta chain. Germline CDR1 and CDR2: MDHEN and SYDVKM. The length of the CDR3 is 12 residues. Losses at the gene ends were 10 bases for V and 3 bases for J; bases not matched to a gene: 4. Per the study methods: The assay estimated nucleated cells by amplifying reference gene primers. The method was immunoSEQ multiplex PCR; TCRdb's version includes in-frame clones alone and lacks a portion of them. The V and J calls and clone size are taken from that table; D and trimming were inferred from the DNA. The data contain 45,000 to 60,000 clones, less than 85% of them singletons. This sample was taken from a study of blood T cell repertoires in COVID-19. Study-wide background: COVID-19 samples, acute and convalescent, were from the United States, Italy and Spain. T cells, B-cell-depleted T cells, or PBMCs supplied cDNA or gDNA.

V usage is TRBV28 and J usage is TRBJ1-2, with 8 bases that match TRBD1. The sequence derives from a human donor in a cohort sampled during active COVID-19. Sequenced input: peripheral blood. DNA for the CDR3: TGTGCCACGTGGGACAGGTACTATGGCTACACCTTC. Its translation: CATWDRYYGYTF.